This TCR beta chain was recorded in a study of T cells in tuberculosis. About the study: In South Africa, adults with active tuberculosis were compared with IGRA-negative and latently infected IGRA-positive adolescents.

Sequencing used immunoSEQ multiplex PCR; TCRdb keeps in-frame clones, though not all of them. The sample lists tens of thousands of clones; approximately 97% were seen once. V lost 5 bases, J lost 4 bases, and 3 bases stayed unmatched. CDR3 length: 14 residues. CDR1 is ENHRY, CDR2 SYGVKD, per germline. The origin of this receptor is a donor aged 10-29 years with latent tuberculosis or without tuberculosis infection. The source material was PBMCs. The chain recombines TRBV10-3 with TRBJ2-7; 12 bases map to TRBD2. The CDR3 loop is CAISRLAGEYEQYF. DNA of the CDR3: TGTGCCATCAGTCGACTAGCGGGGGAATACGAGCAGTACTTC.